This T cell receptor beta chain was identified in a study of blood T cell repertoires in COVID-19. The repertoire was sequenced with immunoSEQ multiplex PCR; TCRdb's copy has only in-frame clones and lacks some. The sample includes about 74,000 clones, approximately 90% of them seen just once. Germline assignment: CDR1 MNHEY and CDR2 SVGAGI. V was clipped by 5 bases and J by 7 bases, with 12 bases between them. There are 12 residues in the CDR3. The specimen was peripheral blood. V is TRBV6-5 and J is TRBJ2-7; D ambiguous. The sequence was obtained from a woman between 55 and 75 years old with active COVID-19. CDR3 bases: TGTGCCAGCAGTCTAGAGTCTGGGGAGCAGTACTTC. Translated: CASSLESGEQYF.